Each of the 20 T cell receptor beta chains below was sequenced from the same sample in a study of blood T cell repertoires in COVID-19. The assay was immunoSEQ multiplex PCR, and TCRdb's table has in-frame clones only and misses some. The sample lists under 300,000 clones, around 86% seen once, with around 2.9% in the top ten. Sequenced sample: peripheral blood. These receptors all come from a woman aged 30 to 39 with active or convalescent COVID-19.

This clone was observed once. The chain carries TRBV4-3 and TRBJ2-7; D is unresolved. Germline assignment: CDR1 LGHNA and CDR2 YSLEER. Trimming pared 3 bases from V and 2 bases from J, leaving 14 bases between. The CDR3 is made up of 15 amino acids. In DNA, the CDR3 is TGCGCCAGCAGCCAGGCGGCAACGACGGCCTACGAGCAGTACTTC. Amino acids: CASSQAATTAYEQYF.

The CDR3 protein is CASSQTGGWPQHF. As DNA, the CDR3 is TGTGCCAGCAGTCAGACAGGGGGTTGGCCCCAGCATTTT. This chain links TRBV27 with TRBJ1-5, with 9 bases identical to TRBD1. The germline V gene encodes CDR1 MNHEY and CDR2 SMNVEV (reference sequence). V lost 5 bases and J lost 9; bases outside the gene matches: 5. This CDR3 is built from 13 residues.

For the CDR3, the DNA is TGTGCCAGCAGCTTACAGGGATTCGAAGATACGCAGTATTTT. Translated, it gives CASSLQGFEDTQYF. This sequence joins TRBV5-6 and TRBJ2-3; the D gene is possibly TRBD1 (6 bases). V lost 2 bases to trimming and J lost 5 bases, with 12 bases between them. This CDR3 contains 14 residues. The germline V gene has CDR1 SGHDT and CDR2 YYEEEE.

This chain joins TRBV6-5 and TRBJ2-2; 9 positions match TRBD1. The length of the CDR3 is 15 residues. Unmatched junction bases numbered 10, after V lost 8 bases and J lost 6 bases. Germline V gene lookup returns CDR1 MNHEY and CDR2 SVGAGI. The CDR3 DNA follows: TGTGCCAGCTCTTTACAGGGGGCGCAGGCCGGGGAGCTGTTTTTT. This sequence encodes CASSLQGAQAGELFF.

This chain uses TRBV7-9 with TRBJ2-1; D is perhaps TRBD1 (5 bases). This CDR3 has 14 amino acids. The germline V gene encodes CDR1 SEHNR and CDR2 FQNEAQ (reference sequence). Trimming removed 0 bases at V and 8 bases at J, with 11 bases between. The CDR3 reads CASSLARGLDEQFF. The CDR3 coding sequence is TGTGCCAGCAGCTTAGCTAGGGGTCTGGATGAGCAGTTCTTC.

V and J are TRBV5-1 and TRBJ1-1; no clear D gene. V shed 8 bases and J shed 3 bases, with 14 bases lying between them. The germline gives CDR1 SGHRS, CDR2 YFSETQ. This CDR3 region has 13 residues. The CDR3 here is CASERVPDTEAFF. The CDR3 nucleotides read TGCGCCAGTGAGAGGGTTCCGGACACTGAAGCTTTCTTT.

The rearrangement uses TRBV7-2 and TRBJ2-1, with D perhaps matching TRBD2 (5 bases). V was cut by 2 bases and J by 7 bases, with 15 bases left in between. From germline, CDR1 is SGHTA and CDR2 FQGNSA. The length of the CDR3 is 15 residues. The CDR3 protein is CASSLWRPTGNEQFF. The CDR3 DNA reads TGTGCCAGCAGCTTATGGAGGCCCACGGGAAATGAGCAGTTCTTC.

This rearrangement joins TRBV6-5 to TRBJ1-1; the D gene is possibly TRBD1 (6 bases). Trimming took 2 bases from V and 5 from J, leaving 15 bases between them. The germline V gene encodes CDR1 MNHEY and CDR2 SVGAGI. The CDR3 contains 15 residues. The CDR3: CASSYRAGVKTEAFF. Written as DNA, the CDR3 is TGTGCCAGCAGTTACCGGGCAGGGGTAAAAACTGAAGCTTTCTTT.

The V and J genes are TRBV4-3 and TRBJ1-3; D is unclear. CDR1 LGHNA and CDR2 YSLEER come from the germline V gene. The V gene lost 0 bases and the J gene lost 0 bases, with 9 bases spanning the gap. The CDR3 contains 16 residues. CDR3 nucleotides: TGCGCCAGCAGCCAAGACTCTTCGGGCTCTGGAAACACCATATATTTT. This translates into CASSQDSSGSGNTIYF.

The chain has TRBV7-2 and TRBJ2-5; possibly TRBD2 for D (5 bases). The CDR3 covers 16 residues. The V and J ends lost 1 base and 0 bases respectively, with 12 bases between them. Germline CDR1 SGHTA, CDR2 FQGNSA. The CDR3 region has the DNA TGTGCCAGCAGCTTAGGGGAGAGAAGGTACCAAGAGACCCAGTACTTC. Amino acids: CASSLGERRYQETQYF.

The chain carries TRBV15 and TRBJ1-1, with D maybe TRBD1 (6 bases). This CDR3 is built from 14 residues. The V end lost 6 bases, the J end lost 3 bases, and 14 bases lay between the germline ends. CDR1 LNHNV and CDR2 YYDKDF come from the germline V gene (reference sequence). The CDR3 loop is CATSLQGEHTEAFF. The CDR3 nucleotides are TGTGCCACCAGTTTACAGGGCGAACACACTGAAGCTTTCTTT.

The chain uses TRBV30 and TRBJ1-3; unclear D gene. Germline loops: CDR1 GTSNPN, CDR2 SVGIG (reference sequence). The CDR3 sequence is 17 residues long. Trimming took 2 bases from V and 0 from J, leaving 17 bases between them. Written as DNA, the CDR3 is TGTGCCTGGAGTTCGGGAATCGGCGGATACTCTGGAAACACCATATATTTT. Translating gives CAWSSGIGGYSGNTIYF.

This clone was detected only once. The genes are TRBV18 and TRBJ2-3; 10 bases are a match to TRBD1. The germline V gene encodes CDR1 KGHSH and CDR2 LQKENI. V was pared by 6 bases and J by 5 bases, with 8 bases of the junction left unmatched. The CDR3 loop spans 15 amino acids. The CDR3 sequence: CASSRDRGFGDTQYF. Here the CDR3 DNA reads TGTGCCAGCTCCCGGGACAGGGGATTTGGAGATACGCAGTATTTT.

The chain carries TRBV19 and TRBJ2-2, with 13 bases fitting TRBD2. The J segment lost 4 bases and the V segment lost 5 bases, leaving 13 bases of the junction unmatched. CDR3 length: 19 residues. Germline CDR1 LNHDA, CDR2 SQIVND (reference sequence). The CDR3 DNA reads as TGTGCCAGTAGTCCCCCTAAACTGACTAGCGGGGGGCCCACCGGGGAGCTGTTTTTT. It specifies CASSPPKLTSGGPTGELFF.

The chain employs TRBV7-6 and TRBJ2-1; a weak D match, TRBD1 (6 bases). The CDR3 has 16 residues. In germline, CDR1 is SGHVS, CDR2 FNYEAQ. The V gene lost 2 bases and the J gene lost 5 bases, with 16 bases spanning the gap. DNA for the CDR3: TGTGCCAGCAGCTTAAGACAGGCCACTGGGGACAATGAGCAGTTCTTC. Its translation is CASSLRQATGDNEQFF.

The chain employs TRBV6-2 or TRBV6-3 and TRBJ1-2; TRBD1 matches at 7 bases. Germline assignment: CDR1 MNHEY and CDR2 SVGEGT. The CDR3 has 12 amino acids. The J segment lost 6 bases and the V segment lost 5 bases, leaving 3 bases of the junction unmatched. CDR3 bases: TGTGCCAGCAGTAACAGGGGTGATGGCTACACCTTC. This translates into CASSNRGDGYTF.

This clone was detected a few times. The chain is built from TRBV2 and TRBJ1-6; 7 nucleotides align to TRBD1. J was trimmed by 10 bases and V by 7 bases; bases with no gene match: 10. The length of the CDR3 is 14 residues. Germline V CDR1 and CDR2: SNHLY, FYNNEI. The CDR3 region has the DNA TGTGCCAGCAAGGAAAAGGGGGCAAGGTCACCCCTCCACTTT. Translating gives CASKEKGARSPLHF. The full variable domain, rest sourced from reference TRBV2 and TRBJ1-6, is EPEVTQTPSHQVTQMGQEVILRCVPISNHLYFYWYRQILGQKVEFLVSFYNNEISEKSEIFDDQFSVERPDGSNFTLKIRSTKLEDSAMYFCASKEKGARSPLHFGNGTRLTVT.

The chain employs TRBV7-2 and TRBJ1-4; D is possibly TRBD1 (5 bases). V lost 4 bases and J lost 0, with 21 bases in between. The CDR3 runs 19 residues. Per the germline V gene, CDR1 is SGHTA and CDR2 is FQGNSA. Written as DNA, the CDR3 is TGTGCCAGCAGCTCCGGATCCAGGGCAATCTATGCAACTAATGAAAAACTGTTTTTT. It is translated as CASSSGSRAIYATNEKLFF.

The rearrangement links TRBV25-1 to TRBJ2-3; TRBD2 matches 8 bases. The germline V gene has CDR1 MGHDK and CDR2 SYGVNS. The CDR3 contains 15 residues. The V and J ends lost 6 bases and 4 bases, in that order; junction bases with no gene match: 9. CDR3 in DNA: TGTGCCAGCAGCTTCGCGGGGGGCAGGGCAGATACGCAGTATTTT. Its protein is CASSFAGGRADTQYF.

The V gene is TRBV6-5, the J gene TRBJ2-3; D call uncertain. The V gene lost 0 bases and the J gene lost 0 bases, with 10 bases spanning the gap. Germline loops: CDR1 MNHEY, CDR2 SVGAGI. CDR3 length equals 16 residues. CDR3 DNA sequence: TGTGCCAGCAGTTACTCGATGTCCGGGAGCACAGATACGCAGTATTTT. This translates into CASSYSMSGSTDTQYF.